This T cell receptor (beta chain) was sequenced in a study of CD8 T cells in Susac syndrome. The authors sequenced TCR beta from blood CD8+ and CD4+ T cells. Included as multiple sclerosis controls were treatment-naive patients who had stable or active relapsing-remitting disease. From germline, CDR1 is LNHDA and CDR2 SQIVND (reference sequence). The CDR3 totals 13 residues. The V end lost 4 bases, the J end lost 7 bases, and 13 bases lay between the germline ends. The authors reverse transcribed roughly 0.5 to 1 ug RNA with random hexamers. Coverage of TCR beta CDR3 amplification by immunoSEQ multiplex PCR extended to 54 Vbeta and 13 Jbeta. TCRdb reanalysed the immunoSEQ multiplex PCR reads using MiXCR and keeps one entry per CDR3 protein. The repertoire includes 300,000 or so distinct CDR3 sequences, just over 90% of them detected once, and more than 0.06% sits in the top ten. This clonotype was seen just once.

The specimen was CD4+ T cells from PBMCs. The receptor comes from a human donor with multiple sclerosis. The chain has TRBV19 and TRBJ1-1; no clear D. In nucleotides, the CDR3 is TGTGCCAGTAGTAGTTGGACTAACTTTGAAGCTTTCTTT. It is translated as CASSSWTNFEAFF.